The 18 T cell receptor beta chains below were found in one sample sequenced in a study of shared clonotypes between healthy human individuals. Data came from immunoSEQ multiplex PCR; TCRdb stores just in-frame clones and leaves some out. The table records around 1,900,000 clones, around 93% of them present only once. Naive-designated CD8 cells lacked CD45RO, were positively enriched for CCR7, and omitted terminally differentiated effector memory CD45RA+ cells. Sequenced: naive CD8+ T cells from PBMCs. The receptors here all came from a man younger than 30 in good health. Some clones in this sample may be carry-over from other donors' samples.

The V call is TRBV6-5, the J call TRBJ2-3; D gene unclear. This CDR3 has 15 residues. The V and J ends lost 2 bases and 4 bases respectively, with 13 bases between them. From germline, CDR1 is MNHEY and CDR2 SVGAGI. In nucleotides, the CDR3 is TGTGCCAGCAGTTACGGGGAATCAGGTCCAGATACGCAGTATTTT. Amino acids: CASSYGESGPDTQYF.

Here the CDR3 reads CASSLMSAGELFF. In nucleotides, the CDR3 is TGTGCCAGCAGTTTAATGTCGGCCGGGGAGCTGTTTTTT. The chain is built from TRBV27 and TRBJ2-2; D call uncertain. Germline CDR1 MNHEY, CDR2 SMNVEV (reference sequence). The CDR3 covers 13 residues. The V end was cut by 2 bases, the J end by 6 bases, with 7 bases between.

This chain connects TRBV27 to TRBJ1-3; D is unresolved. With 5 bases removed from V and 8 bases from J, the gap between germline ends came to 13 bases. The germline V gene has CDR1 MNHEY and CDR2 SMNVEV (reference sequence). The CDR3 has 13 amino acids. CDR3 bases: TGTGCCAGCAGTGAACTGCTCGGATACACCATATATTTT. This codes for CASSELLGYTIYF.

The chain couples TRBV28 to TRBJ2-1, with D possibly being TRBD1 (5 bases). The CDR3 runs to 17 residues. V lost 4 bases and J lost 9, with 25 bases in between. Per germline, CDR1 MDHEN and CDR2 SYDVKM. This CDR3 is CASSSGRVSPNLGEQFF. In DNA form, the CDR3 reads TGTGCCAGCAGTTCAGGCAGGGTTTCCCCAAATCTGGGTGAGCAGTTCTTC.

V usage is TRBV13 and J usage is TRBJ2-3, with 11 nucleotides matching TRBD2. The CDR3 contains 17 residues. V gave up 2 bases and J gave up 0 bases; unmatched junction bases: 4. CDR1 is PRHDT and CDR2 is FYEKMQ in the germline V gene (reference sequence). CDR3 sequence reads: CASSLLASGRSTDTQYF. The CDR3 nucleotides are TGTGCCAGCAGCTTATTGGCTAGCGGGAGGAGCACAGATACGCAGTATTTT.

This chain uses TRBV19 with TRBJ1-5; D remains ambiguous. From germline, CDR1 is LNHDA and CDR2 SQIVND (reference sequence). With 1 base removed from V and 0 bases from J, the gap between germline ends came to 7 bases. CDR3 length equals 15 residues. CDR3 DNA sequence: TGTGCCAGTAGTATAGCCGAGGGTAGCAATCAGCCCCAGCATTTT. This gives the protein CASSIAEGSNQPQHF.

This chain joins TRBV13 and TRBJ2-4, with 7 bases aligning to TRBD1. Germline CDR1 is PRHDT and CDR2 is FYEKMQ (reference sequence). This CDR3 comprises 16 residues. Trimming cost V 3 bases and J 4 bases; bases outside gene matches: 9. The CDR3 sequence is CASSFQQGWGKNIQYF. The CDR3 DNA sequence: TGTGCCAGCAGCTTCCAACAGGGGTGGGGGAAAAACATTCAGTACTTC.

This rearrangement joins TRBV25-1 to TRBJ2-7; D gene uncertain. CDR3 length: 11 amino acids. V was shortened by 2 bases and J by 12 bases, with 11 bases between the two germline ends. Per the germline V gene, CDR1 is MGHDK and CDR2 is SYGVNS. This CDR3 reads CASSERAFPYF. CDR3 bases: TGTGCCAGCAGTGAACGGGCCTTTCCGTACTTC.

The rearrangement uses TRBV4-3 and TRBJ2-1, with 12 bases identical to TRBD2. Per germline, CDR1 LGHNA and CDR2 YSLEER. There are 17 residues in the CDR3. V lost 2 bases and J lost 7; bases outside the gene matches: 9. The CDR3 here is CASSQRSRGTSGNEQFF. CDR3 nucleotides: TGCGCCAGCAGCCAACGCAGCCGAGGGACTAGCGGGAATGAGCAGTTCTTC.

The V gene is TRBV27, the J gene TRBJ2-2; D perhaps matches TRBD1 (5 bases). Per the germline V gene, CDR1 is MNHEY and CDR2 is SMNVEV (reference sequence). V dropped 6 bases and J dropped 2 bases, with 19 bases sitting between them. The CDR3 consists of 17 residues. The CDR3 sequence is CASSQSGRTSNTGELFF. The CDR3 bases are TGTGCCAGCAGCCAATCAGGGCGCACCTCAAACACCGGGGAGCTGTTTTTT.

The chain joins TRBV28 to TRBJ2-5, with TRBD1 matching over 10 bases. Germline V gives CDR1 MDHEN, CDR2 SYDVKM. The V gene end was trimmed by 6 bases and the J gene end by 4 bases; junction bases not matched to a gene: 5. The CDR3 extends over 14 amino acids. The CDR3 loop reads CASRDRGRPETQYF. The CDR3 nucleotides read TGTGCCAGCAGAGACAGGGGGCGCCCAGAGACCCAGTACTTC. Looking up the rest from reference TRBV28 and TRBJ2-5 gives the full variable domain: DVKVTQSSRYLVKRTGEKVFLECVQDMDHENMFWYRQDPGLGLRLIYFSYDVKMKEKGDIPEGYSVSREKKERFSLILESASTNQTSMYLCASRDRGRPETQYFGPGTRLLVL.

The chain couples TRBV25-1 to TRBJ2-5; D might be TRBD2 (5 bases). Trimming removed 2 bases at V and 4 bases at J, with 11 bases between. The CDR3 extends over 14 amino acids. Germline CDR1 reads MGHDK; CDR2 reads SYGVNS. The CDR3 region has the DNA TGTGCCAGCAGTGAAAGAGGGTTCGGAGAGACCCAGTACTTC. Its protein is CASSERGFGETQYF.

The chain recombines TRBV4-3 with TRBJ1-2; D is unclear. The germline V gene has CDR1 LGHNA and CDR2 YSLEER. Deletions cut 1 base from V and 4 bases from J, with 13 bases between. The CDR3 has 15 residues. The CDR3 spells CASSQATTSSYGYTF. Written as DNA, the CDR3 is TGCGCCAGCAGCCAAGCCACGACTTCCTCCTATGGCTACACCTTC.

V and J are TRBV12-5 and TRBJ2-1; D is ambiguous. This CDR3 has 12 residues. Trimming left V 1 base short and J 5 bases short, with 3 bases between. Germline V lookup: CDR1 LGHNT, CDR2 FRNRAP. CDR3 sequence (DNA): TGTGCTAGTGGTTTGGGGAACAATGAGCAGTTCTTC. This encodes CASGLGNNEQFF.

The chain uses TRBV7-9 and TRBJ1-2; D is ambiguous. V dropped 2 bases and J dropped 6 bases, with 13 bases sitting between them. CDR1 and CDR2 from the germline V gene are SEHNR and FQNEAQ (reference sequence). This CDR3 is 14 amino acids long. CDR3 bases: TGTGCCAGCAGCTTACCGGAGCGGAGGAATGGCTACACCTTC. This sequence encodes CASSLPERRNGYTF.

Remarks on this clone: One junction end disagrees with the germline gene, perhaps due to a read error. The chain employs TRBV19 and TRBJ1-4, with D unclear. This CDR3 is 11 amino acids long. The germline gives CDR1 LNHDA, CDR2 SQIVND (reference sequence). The CDR3: CASSTQPRPVF. The DNA of the CDR3 is TGTGCCAGTAGTACCCAACCGCGACCAGTTTTT.

The rearrangement uses TRBV2 and TRBJ2-1; D remains unclear. CDR3 length equals 14 residues. V was shortened by 3 bases and J by 5 bases, with 11 bases between the two germline ends. The V gene's germline CDR1 is SNHLY and CDR2 FYNNEI. CDR3 sequence: CASSDWQADNEQFF. CDR3 DNA sequence: TGTGCCAGCAGTGATTGGCAGGCAGACAATGAGCAGTTCTTC.

This clone was seen only once. J is TRBJ2-7 and V is TRBV28, with a tentative D call TRBD2 (5 bases). The CDR3 is made up of 13 amino acids. The V gene lost 6 bases and the J gene lost 3 bases, with 12 bases spanning the gap. Germline V gene data show CDR1 as MDHEN and CDR2 as SYDVKM. CDR3 in amino acids: CASSLDEGYEQYF. The CDR3 nucleotides read TGTGCCAGCAGCCTCGACGAGGGCTACGAGCAGTACTTC.